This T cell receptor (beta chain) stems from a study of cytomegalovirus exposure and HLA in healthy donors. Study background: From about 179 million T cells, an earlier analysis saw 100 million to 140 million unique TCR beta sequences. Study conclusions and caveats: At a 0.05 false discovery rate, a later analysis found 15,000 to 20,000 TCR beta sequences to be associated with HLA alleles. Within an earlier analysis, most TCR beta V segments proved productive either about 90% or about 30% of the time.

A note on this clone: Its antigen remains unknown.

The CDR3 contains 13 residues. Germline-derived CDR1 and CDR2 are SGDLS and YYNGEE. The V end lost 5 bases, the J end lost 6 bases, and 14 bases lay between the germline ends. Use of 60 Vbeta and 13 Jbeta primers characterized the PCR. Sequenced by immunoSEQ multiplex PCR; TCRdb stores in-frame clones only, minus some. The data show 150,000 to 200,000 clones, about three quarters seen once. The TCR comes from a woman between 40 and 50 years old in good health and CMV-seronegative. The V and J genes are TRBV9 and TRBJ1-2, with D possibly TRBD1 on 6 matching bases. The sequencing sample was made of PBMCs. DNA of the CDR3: TGTGCCAGCAGTTCGGGACAAGTAGATGGCTACACCTTC. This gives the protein CASSSGQVDGYTF.